The clone carrying this TCR beta chain came up once. Its antigen is currently unknown. This sample was included in a study of cytomegalovirus exposure and HLA in healthy donors. The PCR ran on 60 Vbeta and 13 Jbeta primers. Assay: immunoSEQ multiplex PCR; the TCRdb copy retains only in-frame clones and omits some. The table shows approximately 160,000 clones, with approximately 67% occurring only once. The CDR3 has 16 residues. V was clipped by 5 bases and J by 1 base, with 17 bases between them. The V gene's germline CDR1 is SNHLY and CDR2 FYNNEI. Study-wide results and caveats: For most TCR beta V segments, an earlier analysis put the productive rate at about 87% or about 30% of the time.

Sequencing was carried out using PBMCs. The receptor was isolated from a young woman in good health and CMV-seropositive. The gene calls are TRBV2 and TRBJ1-1; no clear D gene. Here the CDR3 DNA reads TGTGCCAGCAGTCTAGGAAGTAACCCAAGGAACACTGAAGCTTTCTTT. This sequence encodes CASSLGSNPRNTEAFF.